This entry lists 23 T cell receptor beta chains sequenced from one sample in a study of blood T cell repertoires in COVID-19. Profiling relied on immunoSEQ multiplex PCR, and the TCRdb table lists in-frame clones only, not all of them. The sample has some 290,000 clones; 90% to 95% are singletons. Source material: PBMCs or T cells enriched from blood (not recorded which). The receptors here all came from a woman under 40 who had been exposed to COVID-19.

CDR3 region: CAIQPGHSNQPQHF. In nucleotides, the CDR3 is TGTGCCATCCAACCGGGACATAGCAATCAGCCCCAGCATTTT. The chain carries TRBV28 and TRBJ1-5; tentative D call: TRBD1 (6 bases). This CDR3 is built from 14 residues. V was pared by 10 bases and J by 0 bases, with 13 bases between. From germline, CDR1 is MDHEN and CDR2 SYDVKM. The variable domain in full, completed from reference TRBV28 and TRBJ1-5, reads DVKVTQSSRYLVKRTGEKVFLECVQDMDHENMFWYRQDPGLGLRLIYFSYDVKMKEKGDIPEGYSVSREKKERFSLILESASTNQTSMYLCAIQPGHSNQPQHFGDGTRLSIL.

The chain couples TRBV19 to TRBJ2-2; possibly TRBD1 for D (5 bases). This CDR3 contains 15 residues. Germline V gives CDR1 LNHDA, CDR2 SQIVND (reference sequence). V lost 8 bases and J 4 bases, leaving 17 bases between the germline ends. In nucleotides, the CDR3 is TGTGCCAGTGACTTGTGGGGCCGGGCCACCGGGGAGCTGTTTTTT. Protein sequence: CASDLWGRATGELFF.

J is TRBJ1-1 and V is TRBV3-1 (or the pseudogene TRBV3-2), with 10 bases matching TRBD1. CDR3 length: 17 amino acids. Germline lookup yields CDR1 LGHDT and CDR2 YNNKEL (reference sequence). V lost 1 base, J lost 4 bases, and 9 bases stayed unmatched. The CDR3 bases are TGTGCCAGCAGCCAAGGGGGACAGGGGACCGGGCTCACTGAAGCTTTCTTT. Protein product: CASSQGGQGTGLTEAFF.

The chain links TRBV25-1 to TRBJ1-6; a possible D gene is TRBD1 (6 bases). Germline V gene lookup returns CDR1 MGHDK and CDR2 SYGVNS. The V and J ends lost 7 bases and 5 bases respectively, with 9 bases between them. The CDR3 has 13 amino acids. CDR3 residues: CASNPGDNSPLHF. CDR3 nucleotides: TGTGCCAGCAACCCAGGGGATAATTCACCCCTCCACTTT.

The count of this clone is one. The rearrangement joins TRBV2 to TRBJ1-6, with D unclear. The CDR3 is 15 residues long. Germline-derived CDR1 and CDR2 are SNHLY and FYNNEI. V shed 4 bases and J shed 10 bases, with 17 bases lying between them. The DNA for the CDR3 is TGTGCCAGCAGTGTTCAGAGGGCTTATGGCTCACCCCTCCACTTT. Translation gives CASSVQRAYGSPLHF.

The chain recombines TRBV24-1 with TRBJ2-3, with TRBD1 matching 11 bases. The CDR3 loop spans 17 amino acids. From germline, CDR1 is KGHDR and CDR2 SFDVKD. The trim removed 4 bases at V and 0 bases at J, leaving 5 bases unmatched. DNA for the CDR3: TGTGCCACCAGTGAATCGGGACAGGGGGTTAGCACAGATACGCAGTATTTT. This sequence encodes CATSESGQGVSTDTQYF.

CDR3 DNA sequence: TGTGCCACCTCTATCGCTCTCGAGCAGTACTTC. Encoded protein: CATSIALEQYF. This chain connects TRBV6-5 to TRBJ2-7; D is undetermined. V lost 10 bases and J lost 6, with 13 bases in between. The CDR3 is 11 amino acids. CDR1 and CDR2 from the germline V gene are MNHEY and SVGAGI.

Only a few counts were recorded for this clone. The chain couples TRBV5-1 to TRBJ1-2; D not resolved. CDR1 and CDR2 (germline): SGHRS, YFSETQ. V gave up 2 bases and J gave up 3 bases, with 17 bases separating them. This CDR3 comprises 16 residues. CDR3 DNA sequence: TGCGCCAGCAGCTTCGCAGCCCAGACGGGTGACTATGGCTACACCTTC. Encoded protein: CASSFAAQTGDYGYTF.

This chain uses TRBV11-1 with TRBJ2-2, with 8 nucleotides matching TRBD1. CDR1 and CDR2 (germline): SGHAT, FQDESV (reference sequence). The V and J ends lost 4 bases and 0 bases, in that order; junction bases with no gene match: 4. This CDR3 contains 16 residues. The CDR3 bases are TGTGCCAGCAGCTCGGGACAGGAGCCGAACACCGGGGAGCTGTTTTTT. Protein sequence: CASSSGQEPNTGELFF.

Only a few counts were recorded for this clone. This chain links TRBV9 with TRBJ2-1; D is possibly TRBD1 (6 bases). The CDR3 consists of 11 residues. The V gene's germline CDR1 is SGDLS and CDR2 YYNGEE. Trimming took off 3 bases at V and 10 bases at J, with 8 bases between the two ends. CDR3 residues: CASSGGTEQFF. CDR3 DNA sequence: TGTGCCAGCAGCGGAGGGACAGAGCAGTTCTTC.

The CDR3 reads CAISETLTSGDTDTQYF. CDR3 DNA sequence: TGTGCCATCAGTGAGACTTTGACTAGCGGGGACACAGATACGCAGTATTTT. The chain is built from TRBV10-3 and TRBJ2-3; 11 nucleotides match TRBD2. The CDR3 has 17 amino acids. The J segment lost 2 bases and the V segment lost 2 bases, leaving 6 bases of the junction unmatched. Germline V gives CDR1 ENHRY, CDR2 SYGVKD.

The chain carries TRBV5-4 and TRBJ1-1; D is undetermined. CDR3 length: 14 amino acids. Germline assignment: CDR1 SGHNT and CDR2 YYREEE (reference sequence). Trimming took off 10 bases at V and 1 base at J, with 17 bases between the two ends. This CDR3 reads CASRSGIGNTEAFF. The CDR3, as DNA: TGTGCCTCCCGATCGGGTATCGGGAACACTGAAGCTTTCTTT.

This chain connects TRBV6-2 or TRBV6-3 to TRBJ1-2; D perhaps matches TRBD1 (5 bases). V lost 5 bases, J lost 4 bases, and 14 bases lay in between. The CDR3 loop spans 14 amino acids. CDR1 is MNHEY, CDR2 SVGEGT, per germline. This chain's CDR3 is CASSRREESYGYTF. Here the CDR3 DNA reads TGTGCCAGCAGTCGCAGGGAGGAATCCTATGGCTACACCTTC.

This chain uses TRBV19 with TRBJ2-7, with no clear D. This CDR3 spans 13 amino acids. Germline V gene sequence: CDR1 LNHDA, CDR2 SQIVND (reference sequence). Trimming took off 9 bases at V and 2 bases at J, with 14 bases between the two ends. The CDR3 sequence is CASSRGQAYEQYF. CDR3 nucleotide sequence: TGTGCCAGCTCCCGCGGCCAAGCCTACGAGCAGTACTTC.

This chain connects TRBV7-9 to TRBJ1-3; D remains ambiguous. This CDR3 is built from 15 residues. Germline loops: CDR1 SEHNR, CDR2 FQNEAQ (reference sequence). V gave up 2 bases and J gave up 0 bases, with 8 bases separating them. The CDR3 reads CASSLLQLSGNTIYF. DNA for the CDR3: TGTGCCAGCAGCTTACTCCAACTCTCTGGAAACACCATATATTTT.

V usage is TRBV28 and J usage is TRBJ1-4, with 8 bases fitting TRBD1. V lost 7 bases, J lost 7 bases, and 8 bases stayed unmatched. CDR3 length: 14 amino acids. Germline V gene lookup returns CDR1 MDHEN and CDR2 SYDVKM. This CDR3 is CASTQGASGEKLFF. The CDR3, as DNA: TGTGCCAGCACCCAGGGGGCTTCGGGTGAAAAACTGTTTTTT.

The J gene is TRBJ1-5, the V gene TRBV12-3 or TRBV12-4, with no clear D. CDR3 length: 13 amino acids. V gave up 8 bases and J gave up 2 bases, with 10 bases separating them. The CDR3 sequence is CASSFRGNQPQHF. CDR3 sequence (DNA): TGTGCCAGCTCCTTCCGGGGCAATCAGCCCCAGCATTTT.

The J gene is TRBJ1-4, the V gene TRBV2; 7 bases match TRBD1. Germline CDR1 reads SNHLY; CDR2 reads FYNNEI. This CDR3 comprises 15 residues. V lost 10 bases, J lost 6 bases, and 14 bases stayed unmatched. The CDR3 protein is CATKYQEGAHEKLFF. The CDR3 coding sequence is TGTGCCACCAAATATCAGGAGGGGGCCCATGAAAAACTGTTTTTT.

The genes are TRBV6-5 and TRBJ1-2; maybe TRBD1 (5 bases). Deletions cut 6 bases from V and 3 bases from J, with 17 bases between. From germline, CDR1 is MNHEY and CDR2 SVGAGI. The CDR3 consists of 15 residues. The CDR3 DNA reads TGTGCCAGCAGAGGTCAACAGGCGGCTCACTATGGCTACACCTTC. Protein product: CASRGQQAAHYGYTF.

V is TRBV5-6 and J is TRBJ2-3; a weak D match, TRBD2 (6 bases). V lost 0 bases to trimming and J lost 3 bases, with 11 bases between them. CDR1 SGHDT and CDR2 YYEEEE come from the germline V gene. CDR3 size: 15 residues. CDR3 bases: TGTGCCAGCAGCTTGGGACTAGGCGCGACAGATACGCAGTATTTT. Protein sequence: CASSLGLGATDTQYF.

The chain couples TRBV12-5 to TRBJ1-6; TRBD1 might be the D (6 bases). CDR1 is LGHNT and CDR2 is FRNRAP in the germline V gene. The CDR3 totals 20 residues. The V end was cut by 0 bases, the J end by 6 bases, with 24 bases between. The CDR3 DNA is TGTGCTAGTGGTTTGGTACAAGGGCAGGGGACGGCTAGGGGTAATTCACCCCTCCACTTT. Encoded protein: CASGLVQGQGTARGNSPLHF.

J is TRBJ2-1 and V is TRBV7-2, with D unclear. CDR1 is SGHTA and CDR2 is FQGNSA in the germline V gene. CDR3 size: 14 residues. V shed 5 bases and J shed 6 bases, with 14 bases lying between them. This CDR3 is CASSVAALRNEQFF. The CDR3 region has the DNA TGTGCCAGCAGCGTCGCGGCTTTGCGCAATGAGCAGTTCTTC.

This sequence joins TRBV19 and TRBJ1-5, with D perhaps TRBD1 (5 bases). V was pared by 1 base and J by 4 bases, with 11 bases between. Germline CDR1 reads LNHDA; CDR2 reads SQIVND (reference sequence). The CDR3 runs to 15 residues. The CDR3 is CASSIVAGRNQPQHF. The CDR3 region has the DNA TGTGCCAGTAGTATAGTCGCAGGGAGGAATCAGCCCCAGCATTTT.